These 9 T cell receptor beta chains share one sample of origin, sequenced in a study of T cell repertoires in cytomegalovirus infection (dated by TCRdb to the late 2010s). Sequencing used an Illumina HiSeq 1500. TCRdb reprocessed the public reads (quality trimming at Q25 with fastp, clone calling with MiXCR) and kept in-frame beta chains. Rows are combined by CDR3 protein, so each entry shows the most common genes and DNA. Present in this sample are 100,000 to 150,000 distinct CDR3 sequences, less than 9.5% of which were seen just once. Over 9.5% of the sample is taken by the ten largest. The material sequenced was PBMCs. The source is a human donor in good health (CMV status not recorded). Some clones in this sample may be carry-over from other donors' samples.

This clonotype was counted ten times or more. This rearrangement joins TRBV7-2 to TRBJ1-3; D call uncertain. Between the trimmed V and J ends, which lost 1 base and 0 bases, there was a span of 1 base. In germline, CDR1 is SGHTA, CDR2 FQGNSA. The CDR3 is 13 residues long. The CDR3 DNA follows: TGTGCCAGCAGCTTAGACTCTGGAAACACCATATATTTT. Its translation is CASSLDSGNTIYF.

This clonotype was counted at least ten times. The rearrangement uses TRBV15 and TRBJ2-7, with D uncertain. Germline lookup yields CDR1 LNHNV and CDR2 YYDKDF (reference sequence). The V end lost 0 bases, the J end lost 0 bases, and 6 bases lay between the germline ends. The CDR3 consists of 14 residues. DNA of the CDR3: TGTGCCACCAGCAGAGAAGGCGTCTCCTACGAGCAGTACTTC. Amino acid sequence: CATSREGVSYEQYF.

This clonotype was detected many times. V usage is TRBV7-2 and J usage is TRBJ1-1; 7 bases map to TRBD1. CDR1 and CDR2 from the germline V gene are SGHTA and FQGNSA. V was clipped by 4 bases and J by 3 bases; unmatched bases: 17. The CDR3 sequence is 18 residues long. Written as DNA, the CDR3 is TGTGCCAGCAGCTATCTCTTAGGGACAGCCCAAGGGTACACTGAAGCTTTCTTT. It yields the protein CASSYLLGTAQGYTEAFF.

This sequence joins TRBV28 and TRBJ2-3, with 13 bases fitting TRBD2. Unmatched junction bases numbered 2, after V lost 0 bases and J lost 2 bases. This CDR3 has 17 residues. Germline CDR1 is MDHEN and CDR2 is SYDVKM. The CDR3 DNA follows: TGTGCCAGCAGTTTATGGACTAGCGGGGGGCTCACAGATACGCAGTATTTT. It translates to CASSLWTSGGLTDTQYF.

This clonotype was seen repeatedly, ten times or more. J is TRBJ1-2 and V is TRBV28; 8 positions agree with TRBD1. Unmatched junction bases numbered 8, after V lost 6 bases and J lost 8 bases. This CDR3 has 13 amino acids. Germline V lookup: CDR1 MDHEN, CDR2 SYDVKM. CDR3 amino acids: CASSQGQAGGYTF. The DNA for the CDR3 is TGTGCCAGCAGCCAGGGACAGGCCGGAGGCTACACCTTC.

This chain joins TRBV20-1 and TRBJ1-4, with a possible D match to TRBD1 (6 bases). V shed 5 bases and J shed 7 bases, with 17 bases lying between them. Germline CDR1 DFQATT, CDR2 SNEGSKA (reference sequence). This CDR3 comprises 14 residues. The chain's CDR3 is CSAPRPGAGEKLFF. CDR3 coding DNA: TGCAGTGCTCCGCGACCGGGGGCGGGTGAAAAACTGTTTTTT.

This clonotype was counted many times. The CDR3 DNA sequence: TGTGCCAGCAGACGATCGGGGTTGAACACTGAAGCTTTCTTT. Translating gives CASRRSGLNTEAFF. The chain combines TRBV25-1 with TRBJ1-1; D not certain. Germline lookup yields CDR1 MGHDK and CDR2 SYGVNS. The CDR3 is 14 amino acids. Trimming took 6 bases from V and 0 from J, leaving 11 bases between them.

This clonotype was counted at least ten times. The chain carries TRBV7-2 and TRBJ2-5; 10 bases map to TRBD2. The CDR3 runs 15 residues. CDR1 and CDR2 (germline): SGHTA, FQGNSA. V lost 4 bases and J lost 4; bases outside the gene matches: 6. DNA for the CDR3: TGTGCCAGCAGCTACCAGCGGGGGGGCCTAGAGACCCAGTACTTC. It specifies CASSYQRGGLETQYF.

At least ten counts were recorded for this clonotype. V and J are TRBV15 and TRBJ1-5; possible D gene TRBD1, 5 bases. V was shortened by 0 bases and J by 0 bases, with 12 bases between the two germline ends. CDR1 LNHNV and CDR2 YYDKDF come from the germline V gene (reference sequence). CDR3 length: 17 amino acids. The CDR3 region is CATSRDLGPNSNQPQHF. The CDR3 bases are TGTGCCACCAGCAGAGATCTGGGACCGAATAGCAATCAGCCCCAGCATTTT.